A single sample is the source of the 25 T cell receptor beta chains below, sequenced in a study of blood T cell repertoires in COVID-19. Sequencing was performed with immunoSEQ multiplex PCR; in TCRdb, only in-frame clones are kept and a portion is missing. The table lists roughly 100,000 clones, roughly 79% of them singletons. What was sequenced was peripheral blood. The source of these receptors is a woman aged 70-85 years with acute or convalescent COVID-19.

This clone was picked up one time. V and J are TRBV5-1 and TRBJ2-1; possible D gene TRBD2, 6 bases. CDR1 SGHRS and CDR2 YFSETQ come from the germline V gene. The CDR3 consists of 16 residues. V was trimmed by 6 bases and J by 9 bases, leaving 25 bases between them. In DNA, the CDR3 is TGCGCCAGCAATCTACATAGCCTGGAGGGCCTTGGTGAGCAGTTCTTC. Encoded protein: CASNLHSLEGLGEQFF. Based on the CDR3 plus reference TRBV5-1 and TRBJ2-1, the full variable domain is KAGVTQTPRYLIKTRGQQVTLSCSPISGHRSVSWYQQTPGQGLQFLFEYFSETQRNKGNFPGRFSGRQFSNSRSEMNVSTLELGDSALYLCASNLHSLEGLGEQFFGPGTRLTVL.

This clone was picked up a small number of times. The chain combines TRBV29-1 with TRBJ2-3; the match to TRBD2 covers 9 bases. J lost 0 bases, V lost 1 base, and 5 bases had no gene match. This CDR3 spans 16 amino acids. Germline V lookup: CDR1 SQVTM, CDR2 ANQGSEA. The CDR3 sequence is CSVEGLAESSTDTQYF. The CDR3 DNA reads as TGCAGCGTTGAAGGACTAGCGGAGTCTAGCACAGATACGCAGTATTTT.

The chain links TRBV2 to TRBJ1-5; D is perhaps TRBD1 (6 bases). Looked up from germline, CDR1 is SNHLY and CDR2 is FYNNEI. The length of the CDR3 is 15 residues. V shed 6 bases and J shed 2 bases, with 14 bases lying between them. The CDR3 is CASRPGGAGNQPQHF. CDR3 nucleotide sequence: TGTGCCAGCAGGCCGGGGGGCGCGGGCAATCAGCCCCAGCATTTT.

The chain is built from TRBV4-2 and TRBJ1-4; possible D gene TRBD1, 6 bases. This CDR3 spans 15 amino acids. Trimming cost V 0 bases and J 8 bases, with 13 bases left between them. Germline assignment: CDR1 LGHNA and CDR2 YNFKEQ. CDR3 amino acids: CASSQERGAREKLFF. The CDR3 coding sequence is TGTGCCAGCAGCCAAGAACGGGGGGCGAGGGAAAAACTGTTTTTT.

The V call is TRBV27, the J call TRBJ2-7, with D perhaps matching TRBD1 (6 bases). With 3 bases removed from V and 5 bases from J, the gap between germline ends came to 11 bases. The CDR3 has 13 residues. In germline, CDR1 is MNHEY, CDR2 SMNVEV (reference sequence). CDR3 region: CASSLLQGNEQYF. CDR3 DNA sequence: TGTGCCAGCAGTTTGCTACAGGGAAACGAGCAGTACTTC.

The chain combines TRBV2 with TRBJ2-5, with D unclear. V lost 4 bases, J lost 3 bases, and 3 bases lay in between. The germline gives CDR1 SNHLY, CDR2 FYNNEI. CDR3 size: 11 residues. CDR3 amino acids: CASSAEETQYF. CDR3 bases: TGTGCCAGCAGTGCTGAAGAGACCCAGTACTTC.

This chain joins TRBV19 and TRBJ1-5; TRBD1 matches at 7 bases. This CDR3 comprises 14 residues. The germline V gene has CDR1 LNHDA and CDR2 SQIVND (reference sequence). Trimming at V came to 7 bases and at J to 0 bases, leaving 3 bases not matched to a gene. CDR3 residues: CASNRDSSNQPQHF. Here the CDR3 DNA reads TGTGCCAGTAATCGGGACAGTAGCAATCAGCCCCAGCATTTT.

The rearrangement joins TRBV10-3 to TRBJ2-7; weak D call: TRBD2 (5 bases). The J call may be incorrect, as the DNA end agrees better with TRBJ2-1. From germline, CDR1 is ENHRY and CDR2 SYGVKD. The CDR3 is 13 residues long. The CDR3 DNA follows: TGTGCCATCAAGGGCCGGGGATACAATGAGCAGTTCTTC. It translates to CAIKGRGYNEQFF.

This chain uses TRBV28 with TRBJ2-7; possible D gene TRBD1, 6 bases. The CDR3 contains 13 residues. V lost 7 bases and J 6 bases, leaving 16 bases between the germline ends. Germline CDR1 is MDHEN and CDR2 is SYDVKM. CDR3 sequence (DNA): TGTGCCAGCACCATCCCGAACAGGGTCGAGCAGTACTTC. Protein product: CASTIPNRVEQYF.

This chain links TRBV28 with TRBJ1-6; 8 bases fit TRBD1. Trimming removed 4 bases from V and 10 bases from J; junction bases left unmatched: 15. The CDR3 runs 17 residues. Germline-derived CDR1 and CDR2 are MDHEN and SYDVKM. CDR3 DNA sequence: TGTGCCAGCAGTTCCCTCCAGGACAGGGTGTATGGGTCACCCCTCCACTTT. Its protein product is CASSSLQDRVYGSPLHF.

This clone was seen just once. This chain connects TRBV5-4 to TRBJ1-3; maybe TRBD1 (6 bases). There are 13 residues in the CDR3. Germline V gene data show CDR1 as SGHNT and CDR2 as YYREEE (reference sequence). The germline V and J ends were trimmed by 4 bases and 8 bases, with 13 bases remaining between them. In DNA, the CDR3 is TGTGCCAGCAGCATGACAGGTTCTGACACCATATATTTT. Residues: CASSMTGSDTIYF.

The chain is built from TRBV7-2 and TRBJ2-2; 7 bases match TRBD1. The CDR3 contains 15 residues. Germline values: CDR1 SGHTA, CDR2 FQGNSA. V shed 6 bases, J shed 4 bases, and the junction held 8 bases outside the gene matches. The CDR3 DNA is TGTGCCAGCAGGCTAACAGGGGTCCCCACCGGGGAGCTGTTTTTT. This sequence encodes CASRLTGVPTGELFF.

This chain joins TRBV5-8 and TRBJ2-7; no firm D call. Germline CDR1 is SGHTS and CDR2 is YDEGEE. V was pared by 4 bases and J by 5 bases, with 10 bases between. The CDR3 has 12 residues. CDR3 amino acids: CASSPNRDEQYF. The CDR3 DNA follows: TGTGCCAGCAGCCCAAACCGGGACGAGCAGTACTTC.

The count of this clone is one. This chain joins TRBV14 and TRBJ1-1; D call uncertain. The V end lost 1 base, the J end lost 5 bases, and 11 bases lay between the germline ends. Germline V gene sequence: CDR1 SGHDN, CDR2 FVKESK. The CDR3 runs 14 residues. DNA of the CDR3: TGTGCCAGCAGCCAAGGGAGCCGTTCGACTGAAGCTTTCTTT. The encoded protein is CASSQGSRSTEAFF.

For the CDR3, the DNA is TGTGCCAGCAGCTTGGCAGGGCGCAATCAGCCCCAGCATTTT. This codes for CASSLAGRNQPQHF. The chain joins TRBV11-2 to TRBJ1-5, with a possible D match to TRBD1 (5 bases). The germline V gene encodes CDR1 SGHAT and CDR2 FQNNGV. The ends were cut back, 3 bases at V and 2 bases at J, with 8 bases in the middle. The CDR3 extends over 14 amino acids.

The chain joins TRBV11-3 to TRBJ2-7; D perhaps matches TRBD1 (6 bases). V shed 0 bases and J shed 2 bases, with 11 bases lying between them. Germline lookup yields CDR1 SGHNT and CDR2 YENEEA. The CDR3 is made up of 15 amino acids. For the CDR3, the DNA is TGTGCCAGCAGCTTAGAAGCAGGGGACACCTACGAGCAGTACTTC. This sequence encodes CASSLEAGDTYEQYF. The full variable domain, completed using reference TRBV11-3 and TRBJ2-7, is EAGVVQSPRYKIIEKKQPVAFWCNPISGHNTLYWYLQNLGQGPELLIRYENEEAVDDSQLPKDRFSAERLKGVDSTLKIQPAELGDSAVYLCASSLEAGDTYEQYFGPGTRLTVT.

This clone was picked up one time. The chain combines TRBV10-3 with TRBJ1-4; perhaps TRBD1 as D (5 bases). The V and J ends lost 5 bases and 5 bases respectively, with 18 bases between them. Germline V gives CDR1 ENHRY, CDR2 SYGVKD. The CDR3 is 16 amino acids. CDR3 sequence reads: CAISPGPPGENEKLFF. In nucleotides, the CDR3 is TGTGCCATCAGTCCGGGACCGCCGGGGGAAAATGAAAAACTGTTTTTT.

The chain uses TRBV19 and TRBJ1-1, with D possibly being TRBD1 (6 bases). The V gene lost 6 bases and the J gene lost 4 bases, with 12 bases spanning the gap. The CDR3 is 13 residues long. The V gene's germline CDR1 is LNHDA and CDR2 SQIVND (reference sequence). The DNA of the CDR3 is TGTGCCAGTAGGCGGGGGGCTAGCACTGAAGCTTTCTTT. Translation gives CASRRGASTEAFF.

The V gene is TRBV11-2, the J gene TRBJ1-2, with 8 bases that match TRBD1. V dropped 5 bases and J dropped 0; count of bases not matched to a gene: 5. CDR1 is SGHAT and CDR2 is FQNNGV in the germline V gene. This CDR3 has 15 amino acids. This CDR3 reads CASSPTTGANYGYTF. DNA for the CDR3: TGTGCCAGCAGCCCAACGACAGGGGCTAACTATGGCTACACCTTC. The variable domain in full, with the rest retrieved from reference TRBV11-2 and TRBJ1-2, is EAGVAQSPRYKIIEKRQSVAFWCNPISGHATLYWYQQILGQGPKLLIQFQNNGVVDDSQLPKDRFSAERLKGVDSTLKIQPAKLEDSAVYLCASSPTTGANYGYTFGSGTRLTVV.

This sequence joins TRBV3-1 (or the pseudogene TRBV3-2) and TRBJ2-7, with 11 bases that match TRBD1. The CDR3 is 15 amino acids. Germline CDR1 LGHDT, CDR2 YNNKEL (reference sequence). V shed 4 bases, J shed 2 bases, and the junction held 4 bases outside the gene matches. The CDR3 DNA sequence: TGTGCCAGCAGCCCGGGACAGGGGGTGACCTACGAGCAGTACTTC. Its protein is CASSPGQGVTYEQYF.

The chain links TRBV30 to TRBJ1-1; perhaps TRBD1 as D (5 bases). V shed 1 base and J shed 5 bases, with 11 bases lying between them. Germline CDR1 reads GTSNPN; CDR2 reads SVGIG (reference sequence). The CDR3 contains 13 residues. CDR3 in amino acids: CAWSDRGFTEAFF. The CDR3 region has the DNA TGTGCCTGGAGTGACCGGGGGTTTACTGAAGCTTTCTTT.

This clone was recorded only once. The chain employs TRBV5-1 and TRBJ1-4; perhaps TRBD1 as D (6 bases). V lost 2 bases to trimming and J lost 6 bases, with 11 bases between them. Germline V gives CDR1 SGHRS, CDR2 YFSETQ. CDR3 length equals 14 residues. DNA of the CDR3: TGCGCCAGCAGCTTCCAGGGGTTTGATGAAAAACTGTTTTTT. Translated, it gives CASSFQGFDEKLFF.

CDR3 region: CSVVGSEAYEQYF. The CDR3 DNA sequence: TGCAGCGTTGTGGGTAGCGAAGCCTACGAGCAGTACTTC. The chain recombines TRBV29-1 with TRBJ2-7, with TRBD2 as a possible D gene (5 bases). Looked up from germline, CDR1 is SQVTM and CDR2 is ANQGSEA. Deletions cut 4 bases from V and 2 bases from J, with 12 bases between. The CDR3 has 13 amino acids.

The CDR3 bases are TGTGCCAGCTCACCCTATGGGGCCCTCATTAATGAAAAACTGTTTTTT. This codes for CASSPYGALINEKLFF. This rearrangement joins TRBV18 to TRBJ1-4, with D possibly matching TRBD1 (5 bases). This CDR3 has 16 amino acids. Trimming removed 3 bases at V and 4 bases at J, with 15 bases between. The germline V gene encodes CDR1 KGHSH and CDR2 LQKENI.

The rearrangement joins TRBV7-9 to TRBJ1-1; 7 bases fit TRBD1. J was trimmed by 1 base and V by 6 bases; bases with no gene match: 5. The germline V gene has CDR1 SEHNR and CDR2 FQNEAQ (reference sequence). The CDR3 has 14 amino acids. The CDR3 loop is CASSRGTANTEAFF. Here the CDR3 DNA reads TGTGCCAGCAGTCGCGGGACAGCGAACACTGAAGCTTTCTTT.